This paragraph reports one TCR beta chain. Its antigen is not identified. These data belong to a study of response to subunit inactivated influenza vaccine. Regarding the study as a whole: Each seasonal flu vaccination may recruit only limited new T cells, authors suggested.

TCRdb recomputed calls from the RT-PCR reads with MiXCR, one row per CDR3 protein. Of almost 600,000 distinct CDR3 sequences listed, less than 15% are singletons. This CDR3 contains 15 residues. The V call is TRBV21-1, the J call TRBJ2-7; TRBD2, as called in the table, went unchecked against the DNA. TRBV21-1 is annotated as a pseudogene. Here the sequenced sample was PBMCs from blood, taken less than 13 days after vaccination. This receptor was taken from a middle-aged man who received an inactivated influenza vaccine. DNA of the CDR3: TGTGCCAGCAGCGGCCGACTACCCTCTTCCTACGAGCAGTACTTC. The encoded protein is CASSGRLPSSYEQYF.